The 25 T cell receptor beta chains reported below all come from one sample, sequenced in a study of blood T cell repertoires in COVID-19 (dated by TCRdb to 2020 to 2022). Libraries were made using the immunoSEQ multiplex PCR assay. TCRdb holds this immuneACCESS table with in-frame rearrangements only. Some clones are missing; in checked studies, unresolved V genes explain under half, and the rest has no known cause. The sample records tens of thousands of clones, about nine tenths of which are singletons. The ten largest clones represent 10% of the sample. The sequenced material came from peripheral blood. The source of these receptors is a human donor with acute or convalescent COVID-19. The donor label of this sample is uncertain.

The chain is built from TRBV5-1 and TRBJ1-3; tentatively, D is TRBD1 (6 bases). CDR1 is SGHRS, CDR2 YFSETQ, per germline. Trimming removed 4 bases from V and 0 bases from J, with 11 bases in between. This CDR3 is 15 amino acids long. For the CDR3, the DNA is TGCGCCAGCAGCCCAACAGGGACCTCTGGAAACACCATATATTTT. Its protein is CASSPTGTSGNTIYF.

The gene calls are TRBV11-2 and TRBJ2-1, with 11 positions matching TRBD2. Unmatched junction bases numbered 9, after V lost 3 bases and J lost 8 bases. Germline assignment: CDR1 SGHAT and CDR2 FQNNGV. CDR3 length: 16 amino acids. This chain's CDR3 is CASSLRASGRTDEQFF. The CDR3 DNA is TGTGCCAGCAGCTTGCGGGCTAGCGGGAGGACGGATGAGCAGTTCTTC.

This chain connects TRBV5-1 to TRBJ1-1; 8 bases agree with TRBD1. Germline V CDR1 and CDR2: SGHRS, YFSETQ. The V and J ends lost 4 bases and 3 bases, in that order; junction bases with no gene match: 8. This CDR3 is built from 15 residues. In DNA form, the CDR3 reads TGCGCCAGCAGCCCAAGACAGGGGCATGACACTGAAGCTTTCTTT. This sequence encodes CASSPRQGHDTEAFF. Complete variable domain (other parts from reference TRBV5-1 and TRBJ1-1): KAGVTQTPRYLIKTRGQQVTLSCSPISGHRSVSWYQQTPGQGLQFLFEYFSETQRNKGNFPGRFSGRQFSNSRSEMNVSTLELGDSALYLCASSPRQGHDTEAFFGQGTRLTVV.

V usage is TRBV10-1 and J usage is TRBJ2-5, with D possibly TRBD2 on 6 matching bases. The germline gives CDR1 WNHNN, CDR2 SYGVQD (reference sequence). This CDR3 contains 16 residues. Trimming removed 10 bases at V and 7 bases at J, with 28 bases between. The CDR3 reads CATTPGDGLRVVTQYF. DNA for the CDR3: TGCGCCACGACACCGGGGGACGGCCTGCGGGTGGTGACCCAGTACTTC.

The V call is TRBV4-2, the J call TRBJ1-1; the match to TRBD1 covers 7 bases. The junction had 13 bases not matched to a gene; V was cut back by 3 bases and J by 0 bases. This CDR3 has 18 amino acids. CDR1 and CDR2 (germline): LGHNA, YNFKEQ. CDR3 DNA sequence: TGTGCCAGCAGCCATCACAGGGGTCCGGAAAAGGTGAACACTGAAGCTTTCTTT. It codes for CASSHHRGPEKVNTEAFF.

Only a few counts were recorded for this clone. The gene calls are TRBV5-1 and TRBJ2-5; D is perhaps TRBD2 (6 bases). CDR3 length: 15 residues. Germline assignment: CDR1 SGHRS and CDR2 YFSETQ. Trimming pared 2 bases from V and 5 bases from J, leaving 16 bases between. CDR3 residues: CASSLLGTDMETQYF. CDR3 coding DNA: TGCGCCAGCAGCTTATTAGGGACTGATATGGAGACCCAGTACTTC.

The J gene is TRBJ2-1, the V gene TRBV3-1 (or the pseudogene TRBV3-2); TRBD2 agrees at 9 bases. CDR1 is LGHDT and CDR2 is YNNKEL in the germline V gene (reference sequence). J gave up 7 bases and V 4 bases, and 11 bases lay outside the gene matches. This CDR3 region has 16 residues. In nucleotides, the CDR3 is TGTGCCAGCAGCCCCGTTGGCGGGGGGGCAAGGAATGAGCAGTTCTTC. Its translation is CASSPVGGGARNEQFF.

The chain links TRBV19 to TRBJ2-5; D is possibly TRBD2 (5 bases). With 4 bases removed from V and 5 bases from J, the gap between germline ends came to 11 bases. CDR1 is LNHDA, CDR2 SQIVND, per germline (reference sequence). The CDR3 is 13 amino acids. DNA for the CDR3: TGTGCCAGTAGTACGGGGTCGAGGGAGACCCAGTACTTC. As protein: CASSTGSRETQYF. Full variable domain (missing parts from reference TRBV19 and TRBJ2-5): DGGITQSPKYLFRKEGQNVTLSCEQNLNHDAMYWYRQDPGQGLRLIYYSQIVNDFQKGDIAEGYSVSREKKESFPLTVTSAQKNPTAFYLCASSTGSRETQYFGPGTRLLVL.

The gene calls are TRBV6-4 and TRBJ2-7, with no clear D. Germline V lookup: CDR1 MRHNA, CDR2 SNTAGT. V lost 9 bases, J lost 2 bases, and 8 bases lay in between. The CDR3 spans 11 residues. CDR3 sequence reads: CARESTYEQYV. In DNA form, the CDR3 reads TGTGCCAGAGAGAGTACCTACGAGCAGTACGTC.

This clone was seen once. This chain uses TRBV6-2 or TRBV6-3 with TRBJ2-7, with 8 positions matching TRBD1. V trimming: 6 bases; J trimming: 5 bases; junction bases outside the gene matches: 12. CDR3 size: 15 residues. Germline CDR1 reads MNHEY; CDR2 reads SVGEGT. CDR3 sequence reads: CASSRLRQGRDEQYF. The CDR3 DNA reads TGTGCCAGCAGCCGACTCCGACAGGGGCGCGACGAGCAGTACTTC.

The chain is built from TRBV11-2 and TRBJ1-2, with D hard to call. CDR3 length: 15 amino acids. The V end lost 3 bases, the J end lost 4 bases, and 15 bases lay between the germline ends. The germline CDR1 and CDR2 sequences are SGHAT and FQNNGV. DNA of the CDR3: TGTGCCAGCAGCTTCAGTCCCGACTCGCCCTATGGCTACACCTTC. This translates into CASSFSPDSPYGYTF.

This chain connects TRBV28 to TRBJ1-3; a weak D match, TRBD1 (5 bases). The CDR3 loop spans 12 amino acids. V was shortened by 6 bases and J by 2 bases, with 5 bases between the two germline ends. CDR1 MDHEN and CDR2 SYDVKM come from the germline V gene. This CDR3 is CASRTAGNTIYF. DNA of the CDR3: TGTGCCAGCAGGACAGCTGGAAACACCATATATTTT.

V and J are TRBV7-9 and TRBJ2-1, with D uncertain. The CDR3 loop spans 15 amino acids. Germline V CDR1 and CDR2: SEHNR, FQNEAQ (reference sequence). V shed 0 bases and J shed 0 bases, with 6 bases lying between them. The CDR3 sequence is CASSLAVSSYNEQFF. Written as DNA, the CDR3 is TGTGCCAGCAGCTTAGCGGTTAGCTCCTACAATGAGCAGTTCTTC.

The chain has TRBV19 and TRBJ2-6; the match to TRBD2 covers 8 bases. Germline-derived CDR1 and CDR2 are LNHDA and SQIVND (reference sequence). The CDR3 length is 19 residues. V shed 4 bases and J 2 bases; nucleotides not matched to a gene: 13. CDR3 region: CASSSPSGGARAGANVLTF. The CDR3 DNA follows: TGTGCCAGTAGTAGCCCTTCCGGGGGGGCTCGAGCTGGGGCCAACGTCCTGACTTTC.

The CDR3 loop is CASSYGQGDYGYTF. CDR3 sequence (DNA): TGTGCCAGCAGTTATGGACAGGGTGACTATGGCTACACCTTC. The genes are TRBV28 and TRBJ1-2, with 8 nucleotides matching TRBD1. CDR3 length: 14 amino acids. Germline V gene data show CDR1 as MDHEN and CDR2 as SYDVKM. With V trimmed by 4 bases and J by 3 bases, 4 bases remained unmatched.

In its sample, this clone was seen once. The CDR3 loop is CASSLRGQGSGTEAFF. CDR3 in DNA: TGCGCCAGCAGCTTGAGGGGACAGGGCAGTGGCACTGAAGCTTTCTTT. The chain has TRBV5-1 and TRBJ1-1, with 9 bases identical to TRBD1. CDR1 is SGHRS, CDR2 YFSETQ, per germline. The CDR3 is 16 amino acids. J was trimmed by 4 bases and V by 1 base; bases with no gene match: 8.

The chain has TRBV5-5 and TRBJ1-5, with 7 nucleotides matching TRBD1. The CDR3 has 15 residues. V was pared by 4 bases and J by 1 base, with 5 bases of the junction left unmatched. CDR1 and CDR2 from the germline V gene are SGHKS and YYEKEE (reference sequence). For the CDR3, the DNA is TGTGCCAGCAGCCCTCCGGGACAGAGCAATCAGCCCCAGCATTTT. Encoded protein: CASSPPGQSNQPQHF.

As DNA, the CDR3 is TGTGCCAGCAGCGTAGGAGGTCGGGGAAGTCCCGGGGAGCTGTTTTTT. Protein product: CASSVGGRGSPGELFF. This rearrangement joins TRBV9 to TRBJ2-2, with a tentative D call TRBD2 (5 bases). Germline V CDR1 and CDR2: SGDLS, YYNGEE. This CDR3 spans 16 amino acids. With 0 bases removed from V and 6 bases from J, the gap between germline ends came to 15 bases.

The rearrangement uses TRBV2 and TRBJ2-7; no definite D call. Germline V gene sequence: CDR1 SNHLY, CDR2 FYNNEI. V was trimmed by 4 bases and J by 2 bases, leaving 12 bases between them. The CDR3 contains 14 residues. In DNA form, the CDR3 reads TGTGCCAGCAGTGCCAGGAATACCCCCTACGAGCAGTACTTC. Residues: CASSARNTPYEQYF.

The rearrangement links TRBV19 to TRBJ2-1; possible D gene TRBD2, 6 bases. The CDR3 consists of 14 residues. Trimming cost V 7 bases and J 4 bases, with 14 bases left between them. Per germline, CDR1 LNHDA and CDR2 SQIVND (reference sequence). The CDR3 is CASTQGAGYNEQFF. The CDR3 coding sequence is TGTGCCAGTACTCAAGGCGCGGGGTACAATGAGCAGTTCTTC.

This rearrangement joins TRBV5-4 to TRBJ2-5; 7 bases are a match to TRBD2. Germline V CDR1 and CDR2: SGHNT, YYREEE (reference sequence). The CDR3 runs to 16 residues. V was pared by 7 bases and J by 5 bases, with 17 bases of the junction left unmatched. Here the CDR3 DNA reads TGTGCCAGCTCCTTTAGCGGGCGCCGGGAATCGGAGACCCAGTACTTC. Amino acids: CASSFSGRRESETQYF.

This clone was counted once. The V and J genes are TRBV7-3 and TRBJ2-5, with D perhaps TRBD1 (5 bases). Trimming shortened V by 0 bases and J by 4 bases, and 18 bases separated the two germline ends. Germline V lookup: CDR1 SGHTA, CDR2 FQGTGA. The CDR3 has 17 amino acids. CDR3 sequence: CASSLTVARLGVETQYF. The DNA for the CDR3 is TGTGCCAGCAGCTTAACGGTAGCCCGGCTAGGGGTAGAGACCCAGTACTTC.

The V and J genes are TRBV2 and TRBJ2-3; tentatively, D is TRBD1 (6 bases). The V end was cut by 7 bases, the J end by 3 bases, with 8 bases between. The CDR3 covers 12 residues. Germline V lookup: CDR1 SNHLY, CDR2 FYNNEI. The CDR3 DNA follows: TGTGCCAGCAACAGGGAAACAGATACGCAGTATTTT. Protein product: CASNRETDTQYF. Drawing the rest from reference TRBV2 and TRBJ2-3, the complete variable domain is EPEVTQTPSHQVTQMGQEVILRCVPISNHLYFYWYRQILGQKVEFLVSFYNNEISEKSEIFDDQFSVERPDGSNFTLKIRSTKLEDSAMYFCASNRETDTQYFGPGTRLTVL.

CDR3 region: CASSQILAGGTDTQYF. In nucleotides, the CDR3 is TGTGCCAGCAGCCAGATACTAGCGGGGGGGACAGATACGCAGTATTTT. This chain links TRBV3-1 (or the pseudogene TRBV3-2) with TRBJ2-3; 13 nucleotides match TRBD2. The CDR3 has 16 residues. CDR1 and CDR2 from the germline V gene are LGHDT and YNNKEL (reference sequence). With V trimmed by 3 bases and J by 3 bases, 3 bases remained unmatched.

This chain connects TRBV4-1 to TRBJ2-7; 15 nucleotides match TRBD2. Germline-derived CDR1 and CDR2 are MGHRA and YSYEKL. The CDR3 is 17 amino acids. Trimming cost V 1 base and J 5 bases; bases outside gene matches: 6. CDR3: CASSQARTSGGANEQYV. DNA for the CDR3: TGCGCCAGCAGCCAAGCCCGGACTAGCGGGGGGGCGAACGAGCAGTACGTC.